A selection of T cell receptor beta chains follows, all from one sample in a study of technical replicates of blood from a few donors. TCRdb's table, derived via immunoSEQ multiplex PCR, lists solely in-frame clones and lacks some. The sample yields about 83,000 clones, 90% to 95% seen once. The sequencing sample was made of T cells isolated from PBMCs. The receptors stem from a human donor in good health. CDR3s include the opening cysteine and the closing phenylalanine or tryptophan. D genes are given only for firm matches. Not every row has a clone size; where given, it reads once, few, many or a size class.

clone_size: .; j_call: TRBJ1-2; v_call: TRBV25-1; d_call: TRBD1; cdr3_aa: CASRDRNYGYTF; cdr3_nt: TGTGCCAGCAGGGACAGGAACTATGGCTACACCTTC
clone_size: .; j_call: TRBJ2-7; v_call: TRBV10-2; d_call: .; cdr3_aa: CASSESASFYEQYF; cdr3_nt: TGCGCCAGCAGTGAGTCGGCAAGTTTCTACGAGCAGTACTTC
clone_size: .; j_call: TRBJ2-4; v_call: TRBV19; d_call: TRBD1; cdr3_aa: CASKGGGPAFSIQYF; cdr3_nt: TGTGCCAGTAAAGGGGGCGGACCGGCCTTTAGCATTCAGTACTTC
clone_size: .; j_call: TRBJ2-3; v_call: TRBV19; d_call: .; cdr3_aa: CASSPSRQADTQYF; cdr3_nt: TGTGCCAGTAGTCCATCGCGACAGGCAGATACGCAGTATTTT
clone_size: .; j_call: TRBJ2-1; v_call: TRBV19; d_call: TRBD1; cdr3_aa: CASMTGASDNEQFF; cdr3_nt: TGTGCCAGTATGACAGGGGCTTCCGACAATGAGCAGTTCTTC
clone_size: .; j_call: TRBJ2-7; v_call: TRBV19; d_call: TRBD2; cdr3_aa: CASSIATSSTGRADEQYF; cdr3_nt: TGTGCCAGTAGTATAGCTACCTCGAGCACCGGGAGGGCCGACGAGCAGTACTTC
clone_size: .; j_call: TRBJ1-1; v_call: TRBV11-2; d_call: .; cdr3_aa: CASSPSGVKDLMNTEAFF; cdr3_nt: TGTGCCAGCAGCCCATCCGGGGTGAAAGATCTCATGAACACTGAAGCTTTCTTT
clone_size: .; j_call: TRBJ2-7; v_call: TRBV11-2; d_call: TRBD2; cdr3_aa: CASRNGGRGVSYEQYF; cdr3_nt: TGTGCCAGCAGAAACGGGGGGCGGGGGGTCTCCTACGAGCAGTACTTC
clone_size: .; j_call: TRBJ2-1; v_call: TRBV27; d_call: .; cdr3_aa: CASSLRQGTYNEQFF; cdr3_nt: TGTGCCAGCAGTTTACGGCAGGGCACCTACAATGAGCAGTTCTTC
clone_size: once; j_call: TRBJ1-1; v_call: TRBV12-5; d_call: TRBD1; cdr3_aa: CASVRTGTEAFF; cdr3_nt: TGTGCTAGTGTCAGGACAGGGACTGAAGCTTTCTTT
clone_size: .; j_call: TRBJ1-1; v_call: TRBV19; d_call: .; cdr3_aa: CASSIGGNTEAFF; cdr3_nt: TGTGCCAGTAGTATTGGCGGGAACACTGAAGCTTTCTTT
clone_size: .; j_call: TRBJ2-5; v_call: TRBV15; d_call: .; cdr3_aa: CATSRVTYGGSSETQYF; cdr3_nt: TGTGCCACCAGCAGAGTTACCTACGGGGGATCGTCAGAGACCCAGTACTTC
clone_size: .; j_call: TRBJ2-3; v_call: TRBV5-1; d_call: TRBD1; cdr3_aa: CASSLEARTGGTDTQYF; cdr3_nt: TGCGCCAGCAGCTTGGAAGCTAGGACAGGGGGGACAGATACGCAGTATTTT
clone_size: .; j_call: TRBJ2-3; v_call: TRBV27; d_call: TRBD2; cdr3_aa: CASTIAGGPGDTQYF; cdr3_nt: TGTGCCAGCACCATAGCGGGAGGGCCTGGGGATACGCAGTATTTT